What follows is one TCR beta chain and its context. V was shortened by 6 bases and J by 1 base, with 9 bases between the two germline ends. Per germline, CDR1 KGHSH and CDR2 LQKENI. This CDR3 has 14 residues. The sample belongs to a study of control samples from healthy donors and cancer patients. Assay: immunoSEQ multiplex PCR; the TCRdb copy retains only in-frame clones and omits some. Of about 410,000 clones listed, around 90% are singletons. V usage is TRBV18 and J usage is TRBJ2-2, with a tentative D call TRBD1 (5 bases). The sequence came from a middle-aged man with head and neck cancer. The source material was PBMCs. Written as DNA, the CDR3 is TGTGCCAGCTCTCTCGACAGGAACACCGGGGAGCTGTTTTTT. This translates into CASSLDRNTGELFF.